The entry that follows covers one TCR beta chain sequence. Using immunoSEQ multiplex PCR, the repertoire was profiled, and TCRdb retains in-frame clones only, with some absent. The table shows about 140,000 clones, with approximately 94% occurring only once. The source of the sample is a study of control samples from healthy donors and cancer patients. Germline assignment: CDR1 SGHTS and CDR2 YDEGEE. Trimming shortened V by 3 bases and J by 9 bases, and 18 bases separated the two germline ends. The CDR3 length is 14 residues. The receptor comes from a man between 40 and 49 years old in good health. The chain carries TRBV5-8 and TRBJ1-1; unclear D gene. The sequenced sample consisted of blood. The CDR3 DNA reads TGTGCCAGCAGCTCAGCCATCCTCTTCGGTCAAGCTTTCTTT. It specifies CASSSAILFGQAFF.